This T cell receptor (beta chain) was recorded in a study of cytomegalovirus exposure and HLA in healthy donors (dated by TCRdb to the late 2010s). As for the study more broadly: According to an earlier analysis of around 600 of the donors, about 180 million T cells yielded roughly 100 million unique TCR beta sequences and about 300 Gb of sequence data. Roughly 320 gigabases of sequencing data and around 80 million unique TCR sequences made up an early release that covered over 550 HLA-typed donors. Among the roughly 430 genotyped donors, under 90% belonged to the genetic ancestry cluster associated with self-reported Caucasian donors. The study was designed to test whether signatures of past pathogen exposure could be identified by cataloging public T cell receptors. Using immunosequencing, the study profiled T cell repertoires from 666 subjects and related those repertoires to cytomegalovirus serostatus. A separate validation cohort of over a hundred different subjects was used in addition to the approximately 670-subject first cohort. High-throughput TCR immunosequencing, statistical association of individual TCRs with disease status, and machine learning were combined to predict cytomegalovirus infection status. A later analysis re-examined previously published TCR beta repertoires from over 500 donors and added high-resolution HLA genotyping to investigate patterns of TCR occurrence. Rather than using new phenotypic data, the later analysis identified candidate immune exposures from TCR beta sequences and from how often those sequences occurred across donors. An earlier analysis of around 580 of the donors used high-throughput TCR beta sequencing to judge whether each TCR beta V gene segment behaved as functional or pseudogenic. Donor age, sex, ethnicity and CMV serostatus were compiled alongside the repertoire data. A later genetic analysis used genome-wide SNP genotypes for about 60% of the 666 donors, treating that subset as a discovery cohort. All discovery cohort repertoires had been generated on a single sequencing platform. Both class I and class II loci were covered by HLA typing, at four-digit resolution. The number of donors typed differed by locus, with roughly 620-640 for A, B, C, DRB1 and DQB1, approximately 500 for DQA1, about 610 for DPA1, and under 490 for DPB1. Several DR-DQ haplotypes were handled as single units for association and clustering, since linkage in the cohort was strong. Among 398 genotyped donors of the cohort, an average of around 250,000 unique TCR beta nucleotide sequences was sequenced per donor, of which 15% to 20% were non-productive.

The library relied on the immunoSEQ multiplex PCR assay. For the multiplex PCR, a mixture combining 60 forward primers for TCR Vbeta segments and 13 reverse primers for TCR Jbeta segments was used. The CDR3 region of rearranged TCR beta genes was amplified from genomic DNA with a multiplex PCR assay. The amplified TCR beta libraries were sequenced on the Illumina HiSeq System as 87-base-pair reads. As for how the authors treated the data: In a later analysis, approximately 74 million unique TCR beta chains were counted across the roughly 670 repertoires, and some 10 million of these chains were shared by at least two donors. A nearest-neighbor algorithm error-corrected the raw reads and collapsed the reads into unique sequences, merging closely related sequences to remove PCR and sequencing errors. Alignment of CDR3 sequences to IMGT reference sequences was used to assign V, D and J gene segments. For a sequence to be retained, a match of at least six nucleotides was required to both a V gene segment and a J gene segment. A rearrangement counted as productive if the CDR3 had no stop codons and remained in frame with V and J, and every other rearrangement counted as non-productive. Following IMGT convention, CDR3 was defined as the stretch from the second conserved V-encoded cysteine to the conserved J-encoded phenylalanine. In an earlier analysis of around 640 of the donors, sequences lacking an unambiguous match to a single V gene segment were excluded. In an earlier analysis of 587 of the donors, a V segment was called functional when productive rearrangements were above 56.7%, and segregating when the standard deviation between donors exceeded 5%. A statistical classification framework was built for diagnosing cytomegalovirus status from the catalog of TCR beta chain sequences. V and J gene assignment, in a later analysis, came from comparing TCR nucleotide sequences with IMGT/GENE-DB human TR gene sequences. The TCRdist pipeline was used in a later analysis to assign CDR3 sequences and most-parsimonious VDJ recombination scenarios. A later analysis defined each TCR beta chain by its CDR3 amino acid sequence plus V-gene family, and excluded reads lacking a unique V-gene family. To address suspected cross-contamination and a sequencing artifact, a later analysis removed under 600 highly shared, low-generation-probability nucleotide sequences. For each public chain, a later analysis derived a clonal expansion index from normalized ranks of inferred template counts within each repertoire. A later analysis computed generation probabilities with a VDJ recombination model fitted to out-of-frame rearrangements, and checked the results against IGoR. A later analysis scored TCR-TCR, TCR-HLA and TCR-CMV co-occurrence with hypergeometric tests, applying a repertoire-size bias correction to TCR pairs. To estimate false discovery rates, a later analysis permuted the HLA or CMV assignments 20 times. In a later analysis, co-occurring TCRs were grouped using DBSCAN, and TCRdist sequence similarity was added for clustering within HLA-allele-positive subsets. Repertoires with fewer than 30,000 or more than 120,000 public chains, plus five repertoires with anomalous nucleotide sharing, were excluded from co-occurrence clustering. The source is immuneACCESS, and TCRdb retained only in-frame sequences with V and J called. Part of the clones is not carried over; for the studies checked, unresolved V genes explain less than half of this, and the remainder is unexplained. From that table come the V and J calls and clone size; the DNA was used to work out D and trimming. The sample table contains 130,000 or so clones; only one count was recorded for 70% to 75% of them. The top ten hold approximately 2.1% of the sample.

General findings and caveats noted by the study authors: According to a later analysis, parvovirus B19, influenza, CMV and Epstein-Barr virus appeared linked to several top co-occurrence clusters. Most TCR sequences were observed very rarely across donors, whereas some public TCRs were present in many individuals. In a later analysis, about 17,000 TCR beta sequences were associated with specific HLA alleles at a false discovery rate of 0.05. According to a later analysis, most CMV-associated TCR beta chains appeared to be HLA-restricted, and the HLA associations seemed to be driven largely by CMV exposure. In an earlier analysis of 587 of the donors, most TCR beta V segments appeared in productive rearrangements about 87% or about 30% of the time, broadly matching IMGT annotations. Cytomegalovirus status was reported to be diagnosed by the classifier with high specificity and sensitivity in both the original and validation cohorts. A later genetic analysis associated a missense DCLRE1C variant with V-gene and J-gene trimming of TCR beta chains, and an independent cohort replicated the association. Correlated functional status among segregating V segments might reflect linkage disequilibrium, but an unknown experimental factor could not be ruled out. Presence/absence analyses assumed roughly uniform sequencing depth across donors, an assumption that may not hold. When HLA alleles, especially DR and DQ, strongly co-occurred, attributing TCR associations to individual alleles was difficult. The 87-base-pair reads could not distinguish some IMGT-functional V segments, including TRBV6-2 and TRBV6-3, so those segments were excluded. In vitro tests confirmed that a few of the cytomegalovirus-associated TCR beta chains recognize cytomegalovirus antigens. The cohort was sequenced for TCR beta chains only, and without alpha or paired-chain data the features that could be detected were limited. It was suggested by the authors that the approach could potentially be generalized to other disease states and immunological phenotypes. Immune exposure information for the cohort was limited to CMV serostatus. The sequencing pipeline was judged likely to have produced a cluster of highly shared sequence variants as a technical artifact. Roughly 15 rarely observed V segments, including chromosome 9 orphons, were excluded from the earlier analysis of just under 600 of the donors because counts were too low. In a later analysis, HLA-associated TCR beta chains showed more clonal expansion and lower generation probabilities than non-associated chains that were equally common. A later genetic analysis reported fewer N-insertions in productive TCRs among donors in an Asian-associated ancestry cluster than the roughly 670-donor mean. According to a later analysis, TCR association rates differed among HLA loci, with DRB1 alleles showing the most associated TCRs and HLA-C alleles showing the fewest. The study gave a list of more than 150 TCR beta chains associated with cytomegalovirus. A further reported finding was that TCR beta sequences accurately predicted the HLA-A and HLA-B alleles for most subjects in the first cohort. Because HLA typing was missing for some donors at each locus, association tests included only the typed subset.

Spanning cysteine to phenylalanine, the CDR3 consists of 14 amino acids. Only the CDR3 region is kept as DNA, spanning 42 bases read in frame from base 1. The germline ends are 15 bases apart after V is trimmed by 8 bases and J by 4 bases. The germline V gene gives CDR1 as MDHEN and CDR2 as SYDVKM. The cohort comprised fewer than 750 healthy bone marrow donors. All cohort members were sampled while nominally healthy, although unrecorded immune exposures were likely present. The donor was CMV seropositive and was included in the group of 250 to 300 seropositive cohort members. Every donor gave a peripheral blood sample, and the peripheral blood mononuclear cells from that sample were used for TCR beta sequencing. The Qiagen DNeasy Blood Extraction Kit was used to extract genomic DNA from the blood cell samples. To note about this clone: Its cognate antigen has yet to be identified. Base qualities are not at hand, and no much larger clone is one base apart.

Material: PBMCs. The receptor was derived from a woman aged 40 to 50 in good health and CMV-seropositive. The chain was built from TRBV28 and TRBJ1-3; the D region possibly corresponds to TRBD1 (5 bases align). The CDR3 corresponds to CASLRPGFGNTIYF. At the DNA level, the sequence is TGTGCCAGCCTAAGACCAGGGTTCGGAAACACCATATATTTT.